This is a list of T cell receptor beta chains from one sample in a study of OX40 agonist ivuxolimab in advanced cancers. Sequencing was performed with immunoSEQ multiplex PCR; in TCRdb, only in-frame clones are kept and a portion is missing. The sample comprises 65,000 to 70,000 clones, around 91% of which are singletons, and 5.5% to 8% rests with the top ten. This material consisted of CD4+ or CD8+ T cells sorted from blood, taken in a trial of the OX40 agonist ivuxolimab. The receptors derive from an adult with an advanced solid tumor such as melanoma, head and neck, liver or kidney cancer. Both conserved end residues are part of each CDR3. The D gene is left open where the match is weak. The size of a clone is reported for some rows only, either as once, few or many, or as a class for expanded clones.

CASTPGQGAYGYTF,TGTGCCAGTACCCCGGGACAGGGGGCCTATGGCTACACCTTC,.,TRBJ1-2,TRBV19,TRBD1
CASSLSKGQGRGEKLFF,TGTGCCAGCAGTTTATCGAAGGGACAGGGGCGAGGTGAAAAACTGTTTTTT,.,TRBJ1-4,TRBV27,TRBD1
CASSDEWSSYEQYF,TGTGCCAGCAGTGATGAGTGGAGCTCCTACGAGCAGTACTTC,.,TRBJ2-7,TRBV6-1,.
CAWSEPGQGYHEQYF,TGTGCCTGGAGCGAGCCGGGACAGGGTTACCACGAGCAGTACTTC,.,TRBJ2-7,TRBV30,TRBD1
CASSSPWEGYNEQFF,TGTGCCAGCAGCTCCCCGTGGGAGGGATACAATGAGCAGTTCTTC,.,TRBJ2-1,TRBV11-2,TRBD2
CASGPGQGFSEQYF,TGTGCCAGTGGCCCGGGACAGGGCTTTAGTGAGCAGTACTTC,.,TRBJ2-7,TRBV6-5,TRBD1
CASSPGLAGAGDEQFF,TGTGCCAGCAGCCCCGGACTAGCGGGGGCCGGTGATGAGCAGTTCTTC,.,TRBJ2-1,TRBV7-6,TRBD2
CASRAGPPTGELFF,TGTGCCAGCAGAGCAGGGCCCCCCACCGGGGAGCTGTTTTTT,.,TRBJ2-2,TRBV27,.
CASSSGLAGGFALSYNEQFF,TGTGCCAGCAGTTCGGGACTAGCGGGAGGGTTTGCTCTATCCTACAATGAGCAGTTCTTC,.,TRBJ2-1,TRBV28,TRBD2
CASSAQDYYGYTF,TGTGCCAGCAGCGCACAGGATTACTATGGCTACACCTTC,.,TRBJ1-2,TRBV4-2,.
CASSLGQGTDTQYF,TGTGCCAGCAGCTTAGGGCAGGGCACAGATACGCAGTATTTT,.,TRBJ2-3,TRBV7-3,.
CATSRDFTVRYGYTF,TGTGCCACCAGCAGAGATTTTACGGTCAGATATGGCTACACCTTC,.,TRBJ1-2,TRBV15,.
CASSFRAQETQYF,TGTGCCAGCAGCTTTCGGGCCCAAGAGACCCAGTACTTC,.,TRBJ2-5,TRBV7-9,.
CASSLGGNPEAFF,TGTGCCAGCAGCTTAGGGGGAAACCCTGAAGCTTTCTTT,.,TRBJ1-1,TRBV7-9,.
CASSVGSGQPQHF,TGTGCCAGCAGCGTAGGCTCCGGGCAGCCCCAGCATTTT,.,TRBJ1-5,TRBV9,.
CASTPIGGHVEAFF,TGTGCCAGCACCCCCATCGGGGGGCACGTTGAAGCTTTCTTT,.,TRBJ1-1,TRBV27,.
CASSIGGEQYF,TGTGCCAGTAGTATAGGGGGCGAGCAGTACTTC,.,TRBJ2-7,TRBV19,.
CASSRGGQVNSPLHF,TGTGCCAGCAGTCGAGGCGGACAGGTCAATTCACCCCTCCACTTT,.,TRBJ1-6,TRBV27,TRBD1
CASSPTGIGFSEQYF,TGTGCCAGCAGCCCTACTGGGATCGGGTTCTCCGAGCAGTACTTC,.,TRBJ2-7,TRBV7-9,.
CASSFGVNEQYF,TGTGCCAGCAGCTTTGGGGTCAACGAGCAGTACTTC,few,TRBJ2-7,TRBV5-6,.
CASRGDLEGVYGYTF,TGTGCCAGCAGGGGTGACCTAGAAGGTGTCTATGGCTACACCTTC,.,TRBJ1-2,TRBV6-5,.
CASSQVLNTEAFF,TGCGCCAGCAGCCAGGTTTTGAACACTGAAGCTTTCTTT,.,TRBJ1-1,TRBV4-1,.
CASSLLASLEGEQYF,TGTGCCAGCAGTTTATTAGCCAGTCTCGAGGGAGAGCAGTACTTC,few,TRBJ2-7,TRBV27,.
CASSYGLADSYEQYF,TGTGCCAGCAGTTACGGGCTAGCGGACTCCTACGAGCAGTACTTC,.,TRBJ2-7,TRBV6-6,TRBD2
CASSPPLVQETQYF,TGTGCCAGCTCACCACCGTTGGTCCAAGAGACCCAGTACTTC,.,TRBJ2-5,TRBV18,.
CASSSYRGLTDGYTF,TGTGCCAGCAGTTCGTACAGGGGGCTCACGGATGGCTACACCTTC,.,TRBJ1-2,TRBV6-5,TRBD1
CASSESHRATNEQFF,TGTGCCAGCAGTGAATCGCACAGGGCTACAAATGAGCAGTTCTTC,few,TRBJ2-1,TRBV25-1,.
CASSFRLAGVQNEQFF,TGTGCCAGCAGTTTTAGACTAGCGGGAGTCCAGAATGAGCAGTTCTTC,.,TRBJ2-1,TRBV7-9,TRBD2
CASRKTGRNQPQHF,TGTGCCAGCAGAAAAACAGGGCGCAATCAGCCCCAGCATTTT,once,TRBJ1-5,TRBV6-5,.
CASSLSYPQSNSGNTIYF,TGTGCCAGCAGCCTGTCATACCCCCAGTCTAACTCTGGAAACACCATATATTTT,.,TRBJ1-3,TRBV16,.
CASSGSLGGEQYF,TGTGCCAGCAGCGGGAGTCTTGGGGGCGAGCAGTACTTC,.,TRBJ2-7,TRBV9,.
CASSQSNAGTLRDNEQFF,TGTGCCAGCAGCCAGTCGAATGCCGGGACGTTGAGAGACAATGAGCAGTTCTTC,.,TRBJ2-1,TRBV14,.
CASSLETSGGSSRNEQFF,TGTGCCAGCAGCTTAGAAACTAGCGGGGGGTCCTCTAGGAATGAGCAGTTCTTC,.,TRBJ2-1,TRBV7-9,TRBD2
CAWSAGLVYNEQFF,TGTGCCTGGAGTGCCGGACTGGTCTACAATGAGCAGTTCTTC,.,TRBJ2-1,TRBV30,.
CASSSLAGVPREELFF,TGTGCCAGCAGTTCTCTAGCGGGAGTCCCTCGAGAGGAGCTGTTTTTT,.,TRBJ2-2,TRBV6-5,TRBD2
CASSLENRAQHF,TGTGCCAGCAGCTTAGAGAATCGAGCCCAGCATTTT,few,TRBJ1-5,TRBV7-4,.
CASSLAGGTKHF,TGCGCCAGCAGCCTAGCGGGAGGCACAAAGCACTTC,.,TRBJ2-7,TRBV4-3,TRBD2
CASSYRGSNQPQHF,TGTGCCAGCAGTTACCGGGGATCCAATCAGCCCCAGCATTTT,.,TRBJ1-5,TRBV6-6,.
CASSWGQRETMSTDTQYF,TGTGCCAGCAGTTGGGGTCAGCGCGAGACCATGAGCACAGATACGCAGTATTTT,.,TRBJ2-3,TRBV28,.
CASSLTTEETQYF,TGTGCCAGCAGTTTAACGACAGAAGAGACCCAGTACTTC,.,TRBJ2-5,TRBV28,.
CASRGVADTQYF,TGTGCCAGTAGGGGGGTGGCGGATACGCAGTATTTT,.,TRBJ2-3,TRBV19,.